This T cell receptor (beta chain) was sequenced during a study of T cell responses to AZD1222 COVID-19 vaccine. Study-wide findings and caveats: Donors skewed white British and female; clonal diversity was possibly underestimated. Spike-specific TCR breadth and depth went up after people got two AZD1222 doses. Nearly half of the spike-specific TCRs reportedly recognize variant regions that carry no mutations.

Profiling relied on immunoSEQ multiplex PCR, and the TCRdb table lists in-frame clones only, not all of them. The data show 130,000 or so clones, 85% to 90% seen once. The sample holds one count of this clone. Its antigen is still unknown. The germline CDR1 and CDR2 sequences are MNHEY and SMNVEV (reference sequence). Trimming removed 6 bases from V and 8 bases from J, with 14 bases in between. CDR3 size: 13 residues. Here the sequenced sample was peripheral blood, taken on day 0 of AZD1222 vaccination. This chain joins TRBV27 and TRBJ2-1; D tentatively fits TRBD1 or TRBD2 (5 bases each). This receptor was taken from an adult in good health. The CDR3 sequence: CASRSPGTDEQFF. The CDR3, as DNA: TGTGCCAGCAGGTCCCCCGGGACCGATGAGCAGTTCTTC.